This is a list of T cell receptor beta chains from one sample in a study of blood T cell repertoires in COVID-19. Method: immunoSEQ multiplex PCR; TCRdb's copy keeps in-frame clones and lacks some. The table has roughly 250,000 clones, around 80% seen once; the top ten hold approximately 4%. The specimen was peripheral blood. These receptors all come from a woman aged 40 to 50 with active or convalescent COVID-19. The conserved cysteine and the conserved F or W are not part of the CDR3 here.

v_call	cdr3_aa
TRBV2	ASTERSGGGTDTQY
TRBV18	ASSPQTEYNEQF
TRBV9	ASSPLAGTTDTQY
TRBV2	ASSEALRGNSPLH
TRBV21-1	ASRNTSTYEQY
TRBV6-5	ASSYSGQNSPLH
TRBV11-3	ASSLGGGATNEQF
TRBV3-1/TRBV3-2	ASSQGSGGQETQY
TRBV5-4	ASSLNPQADNSPLH
TRBV7-9	ASKRGQGNGGYT
TRBV24-1	ATSDLWTGGGWNTEAF
TRBV5-1	ASSLEGTGANYGYT
TRBV7-9	ASSHSELAKNIQY
TRBV9	ASSDPGTGDSAEAF
TRBV7-2	ASSLELANNEQF
TRBV5-1	ASSFRQGPSPLH
TRBV15	ATSRGHRQGGTEAF
TRBV19	ASSIISGGTNTQY
TRBV7-3	ASTSWAGGYEQY
TRBV28	ASRKHLGTEEFTDTQY
TRBV19	ASSRTGHQPQH
TRBV7-3	ASSWTGNTGELF
TRBV10-3	AISEPPTRAQRDGNTIY
TRBV9	ASSVGTQAPGANSPLH
TRBV9	ASSVVASGYTGELF
TRBV7-3	ASSFSGGQNYNEQF
TRBV29-1	SVVPPLAGVADTQY
TRBV29-1	SARTLMNTEAF
TRBV11-3	ASSPGLANTGELF